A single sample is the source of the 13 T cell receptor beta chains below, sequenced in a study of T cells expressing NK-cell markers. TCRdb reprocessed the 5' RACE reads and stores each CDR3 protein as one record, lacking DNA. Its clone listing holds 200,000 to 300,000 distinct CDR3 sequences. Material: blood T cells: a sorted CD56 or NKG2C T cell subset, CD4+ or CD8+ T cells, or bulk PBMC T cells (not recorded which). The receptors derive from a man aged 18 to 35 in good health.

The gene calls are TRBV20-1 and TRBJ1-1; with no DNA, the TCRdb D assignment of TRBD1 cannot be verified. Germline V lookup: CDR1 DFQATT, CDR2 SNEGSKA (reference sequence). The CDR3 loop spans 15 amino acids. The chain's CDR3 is CSARDPTGRITEAFF.

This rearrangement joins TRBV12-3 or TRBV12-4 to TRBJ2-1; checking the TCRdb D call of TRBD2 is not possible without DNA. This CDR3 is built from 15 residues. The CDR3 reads CASSSRTSAINEQFF.

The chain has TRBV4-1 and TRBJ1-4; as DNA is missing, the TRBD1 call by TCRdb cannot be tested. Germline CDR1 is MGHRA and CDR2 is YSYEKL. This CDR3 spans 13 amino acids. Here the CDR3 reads CASSHTWGEKLFF.

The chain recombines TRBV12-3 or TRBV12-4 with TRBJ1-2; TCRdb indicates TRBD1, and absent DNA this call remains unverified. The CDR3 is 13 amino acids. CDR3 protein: CASSSWGPDGYTF.

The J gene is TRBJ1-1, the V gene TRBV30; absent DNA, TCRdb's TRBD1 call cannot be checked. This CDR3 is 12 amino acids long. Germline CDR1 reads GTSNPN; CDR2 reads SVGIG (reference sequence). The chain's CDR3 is CAWNRAGTEAFF.

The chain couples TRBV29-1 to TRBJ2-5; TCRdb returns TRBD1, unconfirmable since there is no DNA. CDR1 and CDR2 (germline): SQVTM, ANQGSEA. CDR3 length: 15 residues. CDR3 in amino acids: CSVAGIGGYGETQYF. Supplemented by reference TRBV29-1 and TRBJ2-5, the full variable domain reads SAVISQKPSRDICQRGTSLTIQCQVDSQVTMMFWYRQQPGQSLTLIATANQGSEATYESGFVIDKFPISRPNLTFSTLTVSNMSPEDSSIYLCSVAGIGGYGETQYFGPGTRLLVL.

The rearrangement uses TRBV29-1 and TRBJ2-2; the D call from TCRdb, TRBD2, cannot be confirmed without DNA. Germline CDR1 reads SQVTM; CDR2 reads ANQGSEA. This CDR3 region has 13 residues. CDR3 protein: CSVGASGPGELFF.

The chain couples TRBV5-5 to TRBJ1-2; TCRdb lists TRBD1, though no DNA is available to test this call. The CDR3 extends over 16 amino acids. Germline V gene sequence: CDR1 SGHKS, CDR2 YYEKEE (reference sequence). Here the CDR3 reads CASSLDAGQGAYGYTF.

CDR3 in amino acids: CATQRREPTNEQFF. The chain couples TRBV19 to TRBJ2-1; TCRdb indicates TRBD2, and absent DNA this call remains unverified. The CDR3 has 14 amino acids. Germline V gene sequence: CDR1 LNHDA, CDR2 SQIVND (reference sequence).

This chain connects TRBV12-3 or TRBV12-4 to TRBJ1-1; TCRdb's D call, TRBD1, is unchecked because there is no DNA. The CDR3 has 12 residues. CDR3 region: CASSEDRRKAFF.

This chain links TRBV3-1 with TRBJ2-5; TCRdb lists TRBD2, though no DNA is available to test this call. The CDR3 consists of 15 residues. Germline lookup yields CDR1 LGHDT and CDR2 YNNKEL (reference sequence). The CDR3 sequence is CASSQRSGRLETQYF.

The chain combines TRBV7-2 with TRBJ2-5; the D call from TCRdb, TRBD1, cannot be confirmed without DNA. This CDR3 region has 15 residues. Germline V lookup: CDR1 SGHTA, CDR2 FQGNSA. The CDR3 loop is CASSLDEGKWETQYF.

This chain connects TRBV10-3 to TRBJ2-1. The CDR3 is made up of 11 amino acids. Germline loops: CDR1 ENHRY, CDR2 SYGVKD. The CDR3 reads CAIGLRNEQFF.